This T cell receptor (beta chain) was found in a study of T cell changes during pregnancy in multiple sclerosis. CDR3 length: 12 amino acids. V was pared by 9 bases and J by 3 bases, with 5 bases of the junction left unmatched. CDR1 ENHRY and CDR2 SYGVKD come from the germline V gene. Sequencing was performed with immunoSEQ multiplex PCR; in TCRdb, only in-frame clones are kept and a portion is missing. The table has approximately 59,000 clones, around 93% seen once; the top ten hold roughly 0.34%. This TCR came from a female donor with multiple sclerosis, enrolled in a pregnancy study. The gene calls are TRBV10-3 and TRBJ2-7; TRBD1 matches 7 bases. Sequenced here: CD4+ T cells from peripheral blood mononuclear cells, sampled before pregnancy. CDR3 region: CAISTGLYEQYF. CDR3 bases: TGTGCCATTTCGACAGGGCTCTACGAGCAGTACTTC.